Each of the 9 T cell receptor beta chains below was sequenced from the same sample in a study of beta chain features in type 1 diabetes. Findings and limits, study-wide: For Type 1 diabetes patients, all four CD4+ subsets carried TCRB CDR3s that were moderately but significantly shorter.

The antigens for these receptors are not known. Expressed TCRB transcripts were sequenced, since all the RNA that had been isolated was reverse transcribed. Profiling relied on immunoSEQ multiplex PCR, and the TCRdb table lists in-frame clones only, not all of them. The data contain hundreds of thousands of clones, over 10% of them seen just once; the ten biggest clones take up 0.02% to 0.025%. Sequenced: naive CD4+ T cells from blood. Every receptor here comes from a man aged 18 to 35 with type 1 diabetes.

This chain links TRBV19 with TRBJ2-1; tentatively, D is TRBD1 or TRBD2 (5 bases each). Germline CDR1 is LNHDA and CDR2 is SQIVND (reference sequence). The CDR3 consists of 13 residues. Trimming removed 5 bases from V and 7 bases from J, with 12 bases in between. The CDR3 spells CASSPSEGNEQFF. The CDR3 DNA reads TGTGCCAGTAGTCCGAGTGAGGGGAATGAGCAGTTCTTC. Full variable domain (remainder filled in from reference TRBV19 and TRBJ2-1): DGGITQSPKYLFRKEGQNVTLSCEQNLNHDAMYWYRQDPGQGLRLIYYSQIVNDFQKGDIAEGYSVSREKKESFPLTVTSAQKNPTAFYLCASSPSEGNEQFFGPGTRLTVL.

In this sample, this clone turned up a few times. CDR3 nucleotides: TGTGCCTGGAATCCTCGGACAGGGGGAGGCACTGAAGCTTTCTTT. Protein product: CAWNPRTGGGTEAFF. The chain links TRBV30 to TRBJ1-1; 10 bases agree with TRBD1. The germline gives CDR1 GTSNPN, CDR2 SVGIG (reference sequence). This CDR3 comprises 15 residues. V lost 4 bases and J lost 4; bases outside the gene matches: 9.

CDR3 amino acids: CAWSISGRGQPQHF. The CDR3 DNA reads TGTGCCTGGAGTATCTCAGGGAGAGGGCAGCCCCAGCATTTT. V and J are TRBV30 and TRBJ1-5; possible D gene TRBD1, 5 bases. Germline loops: CDR1 GTSNPN, CDR2 SVGIG (reference sequence). This CDR3 is built from 14 residues. V shed 2 bases and J shed 7 bases, with 15 bases lying between them.

This clone was picked up a small number of times. Other DNA sequences from this sample encode an identical CDR3 as well. This chain links TRBV7-2 with TRBJ2-5; D might be TRBD1 (6 bases). Germline loops: CDR1 SGHTA, CDR2 FQGNSA. Trimming shortened V by 1 base and J by 5 bases, and 8 bases separated the two germline ends. The CDR3 contains 13 residues. The CDR3 nucleotides are TGTGCCAGCAGCTTAGGGACAGCTGAGACCCAGTACTTC. Amino acid sequence: CASSLGTAETQYF.

The V gene is TRBV10-3, the J gene TRBJ2-3; 10 nucleotides agree with TRBD1. The CDR3 has 17 amino acids. Trimming cost V 6 bases and J 3 bases; bases outside gene matches: 12. Germline V lookup: CDR1 ENHRY, CDR2 SYGVKD. The CDR3 bases are TGTGCCATCAGCCGGGACAGGGGAAGTACGAGGACAGATACGCAGTATTTT. Translating gives CAISRDRGSTRTDTQYF.

The chain is built from TRBV5-1 and TRBJ2-2, with unresolved D. This CDR3 contains 15 residues. Germline V CDR1 and CDR2: SGHRS, YFSETQ. Trimming shortened V by 4 bases and J by 0 bases, and 10 bases separated the two germline ends. The CDR3 DNA follows: TGCGCCAGCAGCAGTACTACCACGAACACCGGGGAGCTGTTTTTT. Translation gives CASSSTTTNTGELFF.

This clone showed up just a few times. Other nucleotide sequences in the sample specify the same CDR3. The V gene is TRBV18, the J gene TRBJ2-5; D unresolved. Per germline, CDR1 KGHSH and CDR2 LQKENI. V was trimmed by 0 bases and J by 1 base, leaving 0 bases between them. The CDR3 has 12 amino acids. CDR3 bases: TGTGCCAGCTCACCACCCCAAGAGACCCAGTACTTC. Translated: CASSPPQETQYF.

This clone was observed a handful of times. The chain has TRBV10-3 and TRBJ1-2; the D gene is possibly TRBD1 (5 bases). The CDR3 contains 15 residues. V was shortened by 0 bases and J by 8 bases, with 16 bases between the two germline ends. Germline CDR1 and CDR2: ENHRY and SYGVKD. CDR3 DNA sequence: TGTGCCATCAGTGAGTCCCCCCTAAGGACACCGGGCTACACCTTC. It encodes CAISESPLRTPGYTF.

Note on this clone: This same CDR3 is encoded by further DNA sequences in the sample. The chain carries TRBV19 and TRBJ1-1; a possible D gene is TRBD1 (6 bases). V gave up 6 bases and J gave up 3 bases, with 11 bases separating them. CDR1 is LNHDA, CDR2 SQIVND, per germline (reference sequence). The CDR3 has 13 amino acids. The CDR3 DNA follows: TGTGCCAGTAGCTTGGACAGAGACACTGAAGCTTTCTTT. Its protein is CASSLDRDTEAFF.